Shown below are 15 T cell receptor beta chains from a single sample sequenced in a study of T cells in Graves' hyperthyroidism and ophthalmopathy (dated by TCRdb to about 2019). The library was prepared using multiplex PCR. Instrument used: Illumina HiSeq 2000. Amplification of TCR beta CDR3 regions was carried out from RNA transcripts. A first-round RT-PCR of the TCR CDR3 used the HTBI primer set with the Qiagen OneStep RT-PCR kit. Starting from the raw public reads, TCRdb applied fastp trimming at Q25, assembled clones with MiXCR and retained in-frame beta chains. Rows merge per CDR3 protein into single entries with the most common DNA and genes. The sample records some 760,000 distinct CDR3 sequences, less than 15% of which are singletons. Roughly a tenth of the sample is taken by the ten largest. Sequenced input: blood. Receptor source: a young woman with Graves' hyperthyroidism.

This clonotype came up a few times. This CDR3 reads CASSSTSLDLTVGKLFF. The CDR3 DNA is TGTGCCAGCAGTTCTACATCGCTAGACCTAACGGTCGGAAAACTGTTTTTT. The chain is built from TRBV6-5 and TRBJ1-4; D not resolved. V was clipped by 4 bases and J by 10 bases, with 25 bases between them. The CDR3 is made up of 17 amino acids. CDR1 is MNHEY and CDR2 is SVGAGI in the germline V gene.

This clonotype has a count of ten or more. This chain uses TRBV3-1 with TRBJ2-2; D is ambiguous. CDR3 size: 12 residues. Germline CDR1 is LGHDT and CDR2 is YNNKEL (reference sequence). V lost 4 bases and J 7 bases, leaving 7 bases between the germline ends. The CDR3 loop reads CASSPRGGELFF. CDR3 DNA sequence: TGTGCCAGCAGCCCCCGAGGCGGGGAGCTGTTTTTT.

This clonotype was picked up many times. The CDR3 is CSARDGRGGRVQPQHF. In DNA, the CDR3 is TGCAGTGCTAGAGATGGGAGAGGGGGACGAGTGCAGCCCCAGCATTTT. V and J are TRBV20-1 and TRBJ1-5; possibly TRBD1 for D (6 bases). Germline CDR1 is DFQATT and CDR2 is SNEGSKA (reference sequence). The CDR3 spans 16 residues. V was trimmed by 0 bases and J by 7 bases, leaving 19 bases between them.

This clonotype was counted ten times or more. The chain recombines TRBV20-1 with TRBJ2-3; D is uncertain. Looked up from germline, CDR1 is DFQATT and CDR2 is SNEGSKA (reference sequence). Trimming left V 4 bases short and J 2 bases short, with 13 bases between. This CDR3 contains 14 residues. The CDR3 region has the DNA TGCAGTGCTATCAGTACGGAGTTCACAGATACGCAGTATTTT. This sequence encodes CSAISTEFTDTQYF.

Comment on this clonotype: The junction departs from the called germline gene at one end, perhaps through a read error. The V and J genes are TRBV6-1 and TRBJ2-1; 9 positions agree with TRBD1. Per the germline V gene, CDR1 is MNHNS and CDR2 is SASEGT. This CDR3 spans 14 amino acids. The chain's CDR3 is CASSTGGPGNGQFF. Here the CDR3 DNA reads TGTGCCAGCAGCACAGGGGGCCCTGGGAATGGGCAGTTCTTC.

The rearrangement joins TRBV6-5 to TRBJ2-3; D gene unclear. Per the germline V gene, CDR1 is MNHEY and CDR2 is SVGAGI. The CDR3 is 15 residues long. Trimming stripped 5 bases from V and 5 bases from J, with 17 bases between. The CDR3 here is CASSHQPRGRDTQYF. CDR3 nucleotide sequence: TGTGCCAGCAGTCACCAGCCCCGAGGTCGAGATACGCAGTATTTT.

The V call is TRBV5-4, the J call TRBJ1-1, with TRBD1 identical over 7 bases. The germline V gene encodes CDR1 SGHNT and CDR2 YYREEE (reference sequence). V shed 4 bases, J shed 6 bases, and the junction held 6 bases outside the gene matches. The CDR3 has 13 amino acids. In nucleotides, the CDR3 is TGTGCCAGCAGCCGCGACAGGGCCCCTGAAGCTTTCTTT. This codes for CASSRDRAPEAFF. The full variable domain, rest sourced from reference TRBV5-4 and TRBJ1-1, is ETGVTQSPTHLIKTRGQQVTLRCSSQSGHNTVSWYQQALGQGPQFIFQYYREEENGRGNFPPRFSGLQFPNYSSELNVNALELDDSALYLCASSRDRAPEAFFGQGTRLTVV.

The chain is built from TRBV2 and TRBJ1-2; D possibly corresponds to TRBD1 (5 bases). V was clipped by 8 bases and J by 0 bases, with 16 bases between them. Germline V lookup: CDR1 SNHLY, CDR2 FYNNEI. The CDR3 extends over 15 amino acids. The CDR3 sequence: CASRRETTANYGYTF. The CDR3 DNA follows: TGTGCCAGCCGCCGGGAGACGACAGCTAACTATGGCTACACCTTC.

The chain uses TRBV6-1 and TRBJ1-1, with D perhaps matching TRBD1 (6 bases). Germline V gives CDR1 MNHNS, CDR2 SASEGT. V was shortened by 8 bases and J by 2 bases, with 18 bases between the two germline ends. This CDR3 comprises 15 residues. DNA of the CDR3: TGTGCCAGCGATACGCTCCGGGACAAAAACACTGAAGCTTTCTTT. Amino acids: CASDTLRDKNTEAFF.

This sequence joins TRBV2 and TRBJ2-7; TRBD2 matches 8 bases. The germline CDR1 and CDR2 sequences are SNHLY and FYNNEI. The junction had 22 bases not matched to a gene; V was cut back by 8 bases and J by 7 bases. The CDR3 loop spans 17 amino acids. In nucleotides, the CDR3 is TGTGCCAGCTCACCCCTTGTAGTAGCGGGAAGACTTACGGAGCAGTACTTC. Residues: CASSPLVVAGRLTEQYF. Based on the CDR3 plus reference TRBV2 and TRBJ2-7, the full variable domain is EPEVTQTPSHQVTQMGQEVILRCVPISNHLYFYWYRQILGQKVEFLVSFYNNEISEKSEIFDDQFSVERPDGSNFTLKIRSTKLEDSAMYFCASSPLVVAGRLTEQYFGPGTRLTVT.

This clonotype showed up many times. Written as DNA, the CDR3 is TGTGCCAGCTCACCGGACAGACAGGGGTACACCTACGAGCAGTACTTC. Residues: CASSPDRQGYTYEQYF. The chain carries TRBV18 and TRBJ2-7, with 8 bases identical to TRBD1. The J segment lost 2 bases and the V segment lost 3 bases, leaving 9 bases of the junction unmatched. CDR1 and CDR2 (germline): KGHSH, LQKENI. The CDR3 consists of 16 residues.

The chain joins TRBV7-2 to TRBJ1-6; D is undetermined. There are 16 residues in the CDR3. CDR1 and CDR2 from the germline V gene are SGHTA and FQGNSA. Trimming cost V 0 bases and J 7 bases, with 13 bases left between them. CDR3 protein: CASSLAWGRINSPLHF. CDR3 bases: TGTGCCAGCAGCTTAGCGTGGGGTCGAATCAATTCACCCCTCCACTTT.

This clonotype has a handful of counts. The chain couples TRBV24-1 to TRBJ2-7; TRBD1 matches at 8 bases. Per the germline V gene, CDR1 is KGHDR and CDR2 is SFDVKD. The V and J ends lost 2 bases and 2 bases, in that order; junction bases with no gene match: 4. The CDR3 loop spans 15 amino acids. The CDR3 region is CATSDSGQVAYEQYF. CDR3 sequence (DNA): TGTGCCACCAGTGATTCGGGACAGGTTGCCTACGAGCAGTACTTC.

This clonotype was picked up a small number of times. Germline and junction disagree at one end, which may indicate a read error. The gene calls are TRBV11-2 and TRBJ2-1, with a tentative D call TRBD1 (6 bases). The CDR3 extends over 18 amino acids. Germline V gene lookup returns CDR1 SGHAT and CDR2 FQNNGV. CDR3 nucleotides: TGTGCCAGCAGCTTAGTATGGGCAGGGGAAACATCCTACAATGAGCAGCTCTTC. Protein product: CASSLVWAGETSYNEQLF. The whole variable domain, filled in from reference TRBV11-2 and TRBJ2-1, reads EAGVAQSPRYKIIEKRQSVAFWCNPISGHATLYWYQQILGQGPKLLIQFQNNGVVDDSQLPKDRFSAERLKGVDSTLKIQPAKLEDSAVYLCASSLVWAGETSYNEQLFGPGTRLTVL.

V and J are TRBV29-1 and TRBJ2-2; TRBD1 matches at 8 bases. V was pared by 5 bases and J by 8 bases, with 7 bases of the junction left unmatched. This CDR3 has 13 amino acids. CDR1 and CDR2 from the germline V gene are SQVTM and ANQGSEA. CDR3: CSVFTGGVGELFF. The CDR3, as DNA: TGCAGCGTTTTCACAGGGGGAGTAGGGGAGCTGTTTTTT.